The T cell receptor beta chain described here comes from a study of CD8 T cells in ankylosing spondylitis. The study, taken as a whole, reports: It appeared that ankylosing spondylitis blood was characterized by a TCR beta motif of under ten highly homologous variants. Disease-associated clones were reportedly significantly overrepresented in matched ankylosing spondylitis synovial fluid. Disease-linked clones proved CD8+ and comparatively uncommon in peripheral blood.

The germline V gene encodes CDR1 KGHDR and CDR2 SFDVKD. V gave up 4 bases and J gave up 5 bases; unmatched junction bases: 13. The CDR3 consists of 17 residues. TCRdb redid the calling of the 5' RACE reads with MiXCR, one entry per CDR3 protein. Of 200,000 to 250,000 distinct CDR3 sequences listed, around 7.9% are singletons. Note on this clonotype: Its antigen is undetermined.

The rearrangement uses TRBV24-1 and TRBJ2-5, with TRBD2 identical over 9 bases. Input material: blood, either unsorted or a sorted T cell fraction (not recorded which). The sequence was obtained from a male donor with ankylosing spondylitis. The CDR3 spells CATSDPTLAGAGETQYF. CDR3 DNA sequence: TGTGCCACCAGTGACCCAACTTTAGCGGGAGCAGGGGAGACCCAGTACTTC.